The clone carrying this T cell receptor beta chain is deemed medium-sized. MiXCR was used by TCRdb to re-call the PCR reads. The top ten clones hold roughly 11% of a sample with 12,000 to 15,000 clones, about 25% of them seen once. The entry originates in a study of metastatic and nonmetastatic thyroid tumors. Before thyroid surgery, none of the patients had received any treatment. The receptor was isolated from a female donor with papillary thyroid cancer or a benign thyroid nodule (not recorded which). Some clones in this sample may be carry-over from other donors' samples. The source material was tumor tissue.

CDR3 residues: CASSLGGFGNTIYF. CDR3 in DNA: TGTGCCAGCAGTTTAGGGGGATTTGGAAACACCATATATTTT. The chain is built from TRBV12-3 or TRBV12-4 and TRBJ1-3, with D uncertain. Deletions cut 1 base from V and 3 bases from J, with 7 bases between. The CDR3 totals 14 residues.